The 9 T cell receptor beta chains below come from one sample, sequenced in a study of blood T cell repertoires in COVID-19. Data came from immunoSEQ multiplex PCR; TCRdb stores just in-frame clones and leaves some out. The sample shows roughly 90,000 clones, over 80% of them seen only once. Sample: peripheral blood. The receptors were sampled from a woman of 80 years or more with active or convalescent COVID-19.

This rearrangement joins TRBV30 to TRBJ2-3; 10 bases are a match to TRBD2. CDR1 and CDR2 from the germline V gene are GTSNPN and SVGIG (reference sequence). The CDR3 consists of 17 residues. V dropped 0 bases and J dropped 4; count of bases not matched to a gene: 10. The chain's CDR3 is CAWSVASGSRSADTQYF. The CDR3 coding sequence is TGTGCCTGGAGTGTGGCTAGCGGGAGTCGATCAGCAGATACGCAGTATTTT.

This clone was seen a single time. V gene TRBV6-2 or TRBV6-3 combines with J gene TRBJ2-6; TRBD1 matches 7 bases. Germline V gene data show CDR1 as MNHEY and CDR2 as SVGEGT. The CDR3 loop spans 13 amino acids. With V trimmed by 4 bases and J by 8 bases, 2 bases remained unmatched. CDR3 in amino acids: CASSLTGPNVLTF. For the CDR3, the DNA is TGTGCCAGCAGTTTGACAGGGCCCAACGTCCTGACTTTC.

The rearrangement uses TRBV6-1 and TRBJ2-7, with D possibly matching TRBD1 (6 bases). Looked up from germline, CDR1 is MNHNS and CDR2 is SASEGT. This CDR3 has 14 residues. V was clipped by 2 bases and J by 3 bases, with 11 bases between them. CDR3 in amino acids: CASSEMDRSYEQYF. The CDR3 DNA is TGTGCCAGCAGTGAAATGGACAGAAGCTACGAGCAGTACTTC.

DNA of the CDR3: TGTGCCAGCAGTTACTCGGAGGGGCGGAATGAGCAGTTCTTC. Protein: CASSYSEGRNEQFF. The chain joins TRBV6-5 to TRBJ2-1; D is perhaps TRBD2 (6 bases). Trimming stripped 0 bases from V and 7 bases from J, with 10 bases between. CDR1 is MNHEY and CDR2 is SVGAGI in the germline V gene. The CDR3 sequence is 14 residues long.

This clone appeared a single time. The J gene is TRBJ2-5, the V gene TRBV2, with a possible D match to TRBD1 (6 bases). CDR1 is SNHLY and CDR2 is FYNNEI in the germline V gene. Trimming cost V 2 bases and J 8 bases, with 12 bases left between them. The CDR3 consists of 13 residues. The CDR3 is CASSELGGDTQYF. CDR3 nucleotide sequence: TGTGCCAGCAGTGAACTAGGGGGAGACACCCAGTACTTC. The whole variable domain, remainder taken from reference TRBV2 and TRBJ2-5, is EPEVTQTPSHQVTQMGQEVILRCVPISNHLYFYWYRQILGQKVEFLVSFYNNEISEKSEIFDDQFSVERPDGSNFTLKIRSTKLEDSAMYFCASSELGGDTQYFGPGTRLLVL.

The chain carries TRBV6-2 or TRBV6-3 and TRBJ2-3; 8 nucleotides align to TRBD2. V lost 4 bases, J lost 3 bases, and 6 bases stayed unmatched. Per germline, CDR1 MNHEY and CDR2 SVGEGT. The CDR3 runs to 15 residues. CDR3 in DNA: TGTGCCAGCAGTTTGTTCGGGGGGGATACAGATACGCAGTATTTT. Protein: CASSLFGGDTDTQYF.

In DNA form, the CDR3 reads TGTGCCAGTAGGGGACACCTTAATTCACCCCTCCACTTT. Translating gives CASRGHLNSPLHF. The chain carries TRBV19 and TRBJ1-6, with D possibly matching TRBD1 (6 bases). V dropped 6 bases and J dropped 6 bases, with 9 bases sitting between them. Germline CDR1 reads LNHDA; CDR2 reads SQIVND (reference sequence). The CDR3 length is 13 residues.

The V gene is TRBV2, the J gene TRBJ1-4, with 8 positions matching TRBD1. J gave up 6 bases and V 11 bases, and 8 bases lay outside the gene matches. The CDR3 has 13 amino acids. CDR1 SNHLY and CDR2 FYNNEI come from the germline V gene. The CDR3 protein is CAGWTGLHEKLFF. CDR3 nucleotide sequence: TGTGCCGGGTGGACAGGGTTACATGAAAAACTGTTTTTT.

This sequence joins TRBV4-1 and TRBJ2-1; a possible D gene is TRBD1 (6 bases). The CDR3 extends over 18 amino acids. Trimming left V 5 bases short and J 9 bases short, with 29 bases between. CDR1 is MGHRA, CDR2 YSYEKL, per germline. The DNA for the CDR3 is TGCGCCAGCAGCAATCTGGTCGGGACAAAGGCTAATACGCGTGAGCAGTTCTTC. As protein: CASSNLVGTKANTREQFF.